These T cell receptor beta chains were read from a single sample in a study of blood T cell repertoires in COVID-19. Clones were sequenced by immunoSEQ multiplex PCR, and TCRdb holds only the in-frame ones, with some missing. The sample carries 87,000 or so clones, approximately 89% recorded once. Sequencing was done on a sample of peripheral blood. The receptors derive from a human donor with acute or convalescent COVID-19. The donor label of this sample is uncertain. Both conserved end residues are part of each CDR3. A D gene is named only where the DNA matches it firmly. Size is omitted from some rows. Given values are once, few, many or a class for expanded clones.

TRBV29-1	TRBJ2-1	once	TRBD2	TGCAGCGTTGAAGACCCCACGGGGGGTTGGGGTTACAATGAGCAGTTCTTC	CSVEDPTGGWGYNEQFF
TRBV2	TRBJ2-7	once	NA	TGTGCCAGCAGTGATTGGGTAGCGGTTTACGAGCAGTACTTC	CASSDWVAVYEQYF
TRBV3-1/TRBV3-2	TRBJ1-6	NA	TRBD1	TGTGCCAGCAGCCAGTTATTTGGTCCGGGACAGTATAATTCACCCCTCCACTTT	CASSQLFGPGQYNSPLHF
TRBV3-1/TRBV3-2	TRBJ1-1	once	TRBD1	TGTGCCAGCAGCCAAGGGGACACAGGGGGCACTGAAGCTTTCTTT	CASSQGDTGGTEAFF
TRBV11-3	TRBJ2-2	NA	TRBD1	TGTGCCAGTAGCAAGACAGGGGTTCGGACCGGGGAGCTGTTTTTT	CASSKTGVRTGELFF
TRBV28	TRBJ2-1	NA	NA	TGTGCCAGCAGTCAGTACAATGAGCAGTTCTTC	CASSQYNEQFF
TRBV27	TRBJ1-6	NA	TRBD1	TGTGCCAGCAGTTTACCTGACAGGGAACCCTCCTATAATTCACCCCTCCACTTT	CASSLPDREPSYNSPLHF
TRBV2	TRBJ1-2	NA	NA	TGTGCCAGAGGCCTTGACACAGGGCGAAATGGCTATGGCTACACCTTC	CARGLDTGRNGYGYTF
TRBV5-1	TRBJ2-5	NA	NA	TGCGCCAGCAGCTTGGCCAGTGAGTCCAGGCCCCCCGGGACCCAGTACTTC	CASSLASESRPPGTQYF
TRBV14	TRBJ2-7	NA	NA	TGTGCCAGCAGCCAAGTAGTAACAGGTCCACGAGACGAGCAGTACTTC	CASSQVVTGPRDEQYF
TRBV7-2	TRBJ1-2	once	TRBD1	TGTGCCAGCAGCTATTGGACAGGAGGCTATGGCTACACCTTC	CASSYWTGGYGYTF
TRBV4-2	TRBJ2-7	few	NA	TGTGCCAGCAGCCAAGGTCCCAGGGACAACGAGCAGTACTTC	CASSQGPRDNEQYF
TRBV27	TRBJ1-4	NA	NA	TGTGCCAGCAGGTTGAGCGTTGGGGAGGAACTCGGGGGACTGTTTTTT	CASRLSVGEELGGLFF
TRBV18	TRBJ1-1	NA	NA	TGTGCCAGCTCACCCAGTTTGAACACTGAAGCTTTCTTT	CASSPSLNTEAFF
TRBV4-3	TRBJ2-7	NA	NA	TGCGCCAGCAGCCTAACTCGTGGGAGCTCCTACGAGCAGTACTTC	CASSLTRGSSYEQYF
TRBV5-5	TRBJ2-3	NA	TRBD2	TGTGCCAGCAGCACTGGGCGCCTAGCGGGGACAGATACGCAGTATTTT	CASSTGRLAGTDTQYF